This T cell receptor beta chain was found in a study of CXCR3-negative and CXCR3-positive naive CD8 T cells. Background on the study: Every library held about 1.5 +/- 0.3 million TRB reads, and the total came to around 140 million.

Study-wide findings and caveats: Naive cells that were CXCR3-negative or CXCR3-positive used TRBV-TRBJ genes alike, while memory cells diverged. Against CXCR3-negative naive cells, CXCR3-positive naive cells showed more hydrophobic TRB CDR3s. Fresh PBMCs were used in most assays, and CXCR3 expression partially decreased after cryopreservation.

The CDR3 has 15 amino acids. Germline CDR1 reads MRHNA; CDR2 reads SNTAGT. Points on this clonotype: As yet, its antigen is unknown.

With UMI labels, 5' RACE was used to prepare the TRB cDNA libraries. Using the 5' RACE reads, TCRdb records one entry per CDR3 protein without DNA. The table for this sample gives fewer than 95,000 distinct CDR3 sequences. This chain uses TRBV6-4 with TRBJ2-1; TCRdb picks TRBD2, but there is no DNA to check that call. The sample consisted of naive CXCR3- CD8+ T cells from blood. Subset: CD45RO-CCR7+CD27+CD95- naive CD8+ T cells lacking CXCR3 (TNR3-). This sequence originates from a human donor in good health. Some clones in this sample may be carry-over from other donors' samples. CDR3 sequence reads: CASSDSTSGSDEQFF.